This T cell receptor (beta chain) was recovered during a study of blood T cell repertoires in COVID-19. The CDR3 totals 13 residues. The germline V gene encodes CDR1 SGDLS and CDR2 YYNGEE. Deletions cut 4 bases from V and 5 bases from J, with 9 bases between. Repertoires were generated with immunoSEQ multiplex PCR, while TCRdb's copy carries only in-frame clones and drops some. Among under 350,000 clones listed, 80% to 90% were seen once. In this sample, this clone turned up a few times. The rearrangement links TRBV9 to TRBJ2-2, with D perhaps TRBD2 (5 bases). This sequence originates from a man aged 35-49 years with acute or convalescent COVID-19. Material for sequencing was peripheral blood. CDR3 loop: CASSPRETGELFF. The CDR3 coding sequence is TGTGCCAGCAGCCCCCGGGAAACCGGGGAGCTGTTTTTT.